This is a list of T cell receptor beta chains from one sample in a study of beta chain features in type 1 diabetes. Data came from immunoSEQ multiplex PCR; TCRdb stores just in-frame clones and leaves some out. The sample carries approximately 46,000 clones, around 45% recorded once. The specimen sequenced was stem cell memory CD4+ T cells from blood. The receptors were gathered from a man under 40 with type 1 diabetes. CDR3s include the opening cysteine and the closing phenylalanine or tryptophan. Each record gives: V gene, CDR3 length, clone size, J gene, D gene, CDR3 protein, CDR3 DNA. D genes are given only for firm matches. Clone sizes are given selectively: once, few, many, or a class where the clone is expanded.

>TRBV5-6|17|-|TRBJ1-3|-
CASSLVDRQASGNTIYF
TGTGCCAGCAGCTTGGTTGACAGGCAAGCCTCTGGAAACACCATATATTTT
>TRBV2|16|-|TRBJ2-2|TRBD2
CAASTGTSARTGELFF
TGTGCCGCATCGACCGGGACTAGCGCGAGAACCGGGGAGCTGTTTTTT
>TRBV7-9|12|-|TRBJ1-2|-
CASSVSRDGYTF
TGTGCCAGCAGCGTGTCGAGGGATGGCTACACCTTC
>TRBV4-2|14|few|TRBJ2-7|TRBD2
CASSQVGGPSEQYF
TGTGCCAGCAGCCAAGTGGGAGGGCCCTCCGAGCAGTACTTC
>TRBV14|13|few|TRBJ2-7|-
CASSQDRTAKEYF
TGTGCCAGCAGCCAAGATCGAACAGCCAAGGAGTACTTC
>TRBV5-1|13|-|TRBJ1-4|-
CASSSVEGQKLFF
TGCGCCAGCAGCTCCGTGGAGGGGCAAAAACTGTTTTTT
>TRBV6-5|16|few|TRBJ2-1|-
CASSSPHRASYNEQFF
TGTGCCAGCAGTTCCCCCCACAGGGCCTCCTACAATGAGCAGTTCTTC
>TRBV18|13|-|TRBJ1-1|TRBD1
CASSPGQDTEAFF
TGTGCCAGCTCACCGGGACAGGACACTGAAGCTTTCTTT
>TRBV28|15|-|TRBJ2-7|TRBD1
CASSQPGTGWNEQYF
TGTGCCAGCAGTCAACCCGGGACAGGGTGGAACGAGCAGTACTTC
>TRBV19|15|-|TRBJ1-5|-
CASSPRRGGNQPQHF
TGTGCCAGTAGTCCTAGGAGGGGCGGCAATCAGCCCCAGCATTTT
>TRBV4-3|17|-|TRBJ2-1|TRBD2
CASSHPLAGGPWGEQFF
TGCGCCAGCAGCCACCCTTTAGCGGGAGGGCCTTGGGGTGAGCAGTTCTTC
>TRBV7-9|12|few|TRBJ2-5|-
CASSVWRETQYF
TGTGCCAGCAGCGTTTGGAGGGAGACCCAGTACTTC
>TRBV30|13|-|TRBJ2-1|TRBD2
CAWRILAGAEQFF
TGTGCCTGGAGGATCCTAGCGGGAGCTGAGCAGTTCTTC
>TRBV29-1|13|-|TRBJ2-7|TRBD2
CSVDLAGGYEQYF
TGCAGCGTTGATTTAGCGGGAGGCTACGAGCAGTACTTC
>TRBV19|15|few|TRBJ2-7|TRBD1
CASSSVGTGRYEQYF
TGTGCCAGTAGTAGTGTAGGGACAGGACGCTACGAGCAGTACTTC
>TRBV27|19|once|TRBJ2-7|TRBD2
CASSLPGLAGPQRIHEQYF
TGTGCCAGCAGTTTACCCGGACTAGCGGGCCCTCAAAGAATCCACGAGCAGTACTTC
>TRBV18|15|-|TRBJ2-7|TRBD1
CASSPPTGVLGEQYF
TGTGCCAGCTCACCTCCCACAGGGGTATTGGGGGAGCAGTACTTC
>TRBV4-2|13|-|TRBJ2-5|-
CASSLADQETQYF
TGTGCCAGCAGCCTAGCGGACCAAGAGACCCAGTACTTC
>TRBV7-2|11|-|TRBJ1-2|-
CASSPGYGYTF
TGTGCCAGCAGCCCAGGCTATGGCTACACCTTC
>TRBV7-2|14|-|TRBJ1-4|-
CASSLEGGSEKLFF
TGTGCCAGCAGCTTAGAGGGGGGGTCGGAAAAACTGTTTTTT
>TRBV4-3|17|-|TRBJ1-4|TRBD1
CASSPGQEYSWDEKLFF
TGCGCCAGCAGTCCGGGACAGGAATATAGTTGGGATGAAAAACTGTTTTTT
>TRBV6-5|16|-|TRBJ1-1|-
CASSYSEERGNTEAFF
TGTGCCAGCAGTTACTCGGAGGAGAGAGGGAACACTGAAGCTTTCTTT
>TRBV6-6|12|once|TRBJ2-2|TRBD2
CAGGGYTGELFF
TGTGCCGGGGGGGGTTACACCGGGGAGCTGTTTTTT
>TRBV5-6|15|few|TRBJ2-3|TRBD1
CASSSSQGGTDTQYF
TGTGCCAGCAGCTCCAGCCAGGGGGGCACAGATACGCAGTATTTT
>TRBV5-6|18|-|TRBJ2-6|TRBD1
CASSSTGTGGSGANVLTF
TGTGCCAGCAGCTCCACCGGGACAGGGGGCTCTGGGGCCAACGTCCTGACTTTC
>TRBV21-1|15|-|TRBJ2-7|-
CASSNKGVQIYEQYF
TGTGCCAGCAGCAATAAGGGGGTACAAATCTACGAGCAGTACTTC
>TRBV5-1|14|-|TRBJ2-7|TRBD2
CASSSPGVAGGRYF
TGCGCCAGCAGCTCCCCCGGGGTAGCGGGAGGCCGGTACTTC
>TRBV28|15|-|TRBJ2-3|TRBD2
CASSSAGESTDTQYF
TGTGCCAGCAGTTCTGCGGGGGAATCCACAGATACGCAGTATTTT
>TRBV9|14|-|TRBJ1-1|-
CASSAYPMNTEAFF
TGTGCCAGCAGCGCCTATCCCATGAACACTGAAGCTTTCTTT
>TRBV19|16|-|TRBJ2-7|-
CASSIDARGHLYEQYF
TGTGCCAGTAGTATAGACGCCAGGGGCCACCTATACGAGCAGTACTTC
>TRBV7-9|15|-|TRBJ2-1|TRBD2
CASSFPGLAGFGQFF
TGTGCCAGCAGCTTTCCGGGACTAGCGGGATTCGGGCAGTTCTTC
>TRBV2|14|few|TRBJ2-3|-
CASSERGFTDTQYF
TGTGCCAGCAGTGAAAGAGGGTTCACAGATACGCAGTATTTT
>TRBV7-8|15|-|TRBJ2-5|-
CASAKGGGIQETQYF
TGTGCCAGCGCTAAGGGGGGAGGGATACAAGAGACCCAGTACTTC
>TRBV9|16|-|TRBJ2-7|-
CASSIYGTLTPYEQYF
TGTGCCAGCAGCATATACGGGACTCTAACACCCTACGAGCAGTACTTC
>TRBV9|16|-|TRBJ2-2|TRBD1
CASSVGAGGYTGELFF
TGTGCCAGCAGCGTAGGGGCAGGGGGCTACACCGGGGAGCTGTTTTTT
>TRBV29-1|11|few|TRBJ2-7|TRBD1
CSAGTEYEQYF
TGCAGCGCCGGGACAGAATACGAGCAGTACTTC
>TRBV18|13|few|TRBJ2-5|-
CASSGTEGSAQYF
TGTGCCAGCTCGGGGACGGAGGGATCGGCCCAGTACTTC
>TRBV25-1|12|-|TRBJ2-1|TRBD2
CASSLGGVEQFF
TGTGCCAGCAGTCTCGGGGGGGTTGAGCAGTTCTTC
>TRBV4-2|14|once|TRBJ1-2|-
CASSQEASNYGYTF
TGTGCCAGCAGCCAAGAGGCCAGTAACTATGGCTACACCTTC
>TRBV6-4|18|few|TRBJ2-1|TRBD2
CASSGLIGGSPITNEQFF
TGTGCCAGCAGTGGGCTCATAGGCGGGAGCCCAATAACTAATGAGCAGTTCTTC
>TRBV7-2|12|-|TRBJ1-2|TRBD1
CASSFPGQPYTF
TGTGCCAGCAGCTTTCCGGGACAGCCTTACACCTTC
>TRBV10-3|15|once|TRBJ2-5|TRBD1
CAISGQTGEKETQYF
TGTGCCATCAGTGGGCAGACAGGGGAAAAAGAGACCCAGTACTTC
>TRBV9|16|-|TRBJ2-4|-
CASSVGPDRAKNIQYF
TGTGCCAGCAGCGTAGGACCCGACAGAGCCAAAAACATTCAGTACTTC
>TRBV19|13|few|TRBJ2-5|-
CASSISGFETQYF
TGTGCCAGTAGTATCTCGGGTTTCGAGACCCAGTACTTC
>TRBV28|13|-|TRBJ2-7|-
CASSQVPVYEQYF
TGTGCCAGCAGTCAAGTACCGGTCTACGAGCAGTACTTC
>TRBV4-3|16|-|TRBJ2-7|-
CASSQAAAWGGDEQYF
TGCGCCAGCAGCCAAGCGGCTGCTTGGGGCGGAGACGAGCAGTACTTC
>TRBV27|14|-|TRBJ1-5|-
CASSLIQGNQPQHF
TGTGCCAGCAGTTTGATACAGGGAAATCAGCCCCAGCATTTT
>TRBV19|14|-|TRBJ2-1|TRBD1
CASSTHGQAAEQFF
TGTGCCAGTAGTACCCACGGACAGGCGGCTGAGCAGTTCTTC
>TRBV10-3|12|-|TRBJ1-1|-
CAITRTGTEAFF
TGTGCCATCACCCGGACTGGGACTGAAGCTTTCTTT
>TRBV14|13|few|TRBJ2-7|-
CASSRELIGEQYF
TGTGCCAGCAGCCGGGAGTTGATTGGGGAGCAGTACTTC
>TRBV6-1|13|few|TRBJ2-3|-
CASLVTGTDTQYF
TGTGCCAGCCTGGTCACGGGCACAGATACGCAGTATTTT
>TRBV29-1|19|-|TRBJ2-3|TRBD2
CSVEGPAGLADTSTDTQYF
TGCAGCGTGGAAGGACCTGCGGGACTAGCGGATACTAGCACAGATACGCAGTATTTT
>TRBV6-9|16|-|TRBJ2-7|TRBD2
CASSYSSPGRAGEQYF
TGTGCCAGCAGTTATTCGTCCCCCGGGAGGGCGGGCGAGCAGTACTTC
>TRBV19|13|-|TRBJ1-1|-
CASSISGYTEAFF
TGTGCCAGTAGTATAAGCGGGTACACTGAAGCTTTCTTT
>TRBV5-1|14|-|TRBJ2-1|-
CASSWGAGNNEQFF
TGCGCCAGCAGCTGGGGCGCGGGGAACAATGAGCAGTTCTTC
>TRBV2|15|-|TRBJ1-1|-
CASSDEKGMNTEAFF
TGTGCCAGCAGTGATGAAAAGGGGATGAACACTGAAGCTTTCTTT
>TRBV9|14|once|TRBJ2-1|-
CASSVALHNNEQFF
TGTGCCAGCAGCGTAGCACTACACAACAATGAGCAGTTCTTC